Below, 32 T cell receptor beta chains from the same sample are listed, as sequenced in a study of neurological immune-mediated disorders. MiXCR, applied by TCRdb to the 5' RACE reads, yields one record per CDR3 protein. This table holds 50,000 or so distinct CDR3 sequences, approximately 10% found once. Sample: PBMCs. Receptors originate from a woman in her 40s with HTLV-1-associated myelopathy (HAM/TSP).

This clonotype was detected ten times or more. The chain joins TRBV15 to TRBJ1-4, with no clear D. The CDR3 consists of 16 residues. Trimming cost V 1 base and J 3 bases, with 12 bases left between them. Germline lookup yields CDR1 LNHNV and CDR2 YYDKDF (reference sequence). The CDR3 DNA reads as TGTGCCACCAGCAGAGTAGAGGGATCACCTAATGAAAAACTGTTTTTT. It is translated as CATSRVEGSPNEKLFF.

The table lists this clonotype with many counts. This chain joins TRBV4-1 and TRBJ1-5; 8 positions agree with TRBD1. The CDR3 spans 15 residues. Germline CDR1 is MGHRA and CDR2 is YSYEKL. With 1 base clipped from V and 7 bases from J, the junction kept 6 bases outside the gene matches. For the CDR3, the DNA is TGCGCCAGCAGCCAAGGACAGGGGATGGCCCAGCCCCAGCATTTT. Translating it yields CASSQGQGMAQPQHF.

At least ten counts were recorded for this clonotype. The rearrangement uses TRBV29-1 and TRBJ1-1; the D is unclear. The CDR3 loop spans 12 amino acids. Per the germline V gene, CDR1 is SQVTM and CDR2 is ANQGSEA. V was pared by 4 bases and J by 4 bases, with 10 bases between. DNA of the CDR3: TGCAGCGTTGCCCGGGAAGGCACTGAAGCTTTCTTT. Protein: CSVAREGTEAFF. Full variable domain (remainder filled in from reference TRBV29-1 and TRBJ1-1): SAVISQKPSRDICQRGTSLTIQCQVDSQVTMMFWYRQQPGQSLTLIATANQGSEATYESGFVIDKFPISRPNLTFSTLTVSNMSPEDSSIYLCSVAREGTEAFFGQGTRLTVV.

This clonotype was seen repeatedly, ten times or more. V gene TRBV7-2 combines with J gene TRBJ2-5; D uncertain. The CDR3 sequence is 13 residues long. V dropped 7 bases and J dropped 1 base, with 10 bases sitting between them. Per the germline V gene, CDR1 is SGHTA and CDR2 is FQGNSA. CDR3 in DNA: TGTGCCAGCAAAAGGTTGGGCCAAGAGACCCAGTACTTC. This encodes CASKRLGQETQYF.

This clonotype was observed many times. The chain links TRBV14 to TRBJ1-4, with 7 bases identical to TRBD1. Per germline, CDR1 SGHDN and CDR2 FVKESK. CDR3 length: 15 amino acids. With V trimmed by 1 base and J by 8 bases, 7 bases remained unmatched. The DNA for the CDR3 is TGTGCCAGCAGCCAAGCTTGGGCAGGGGGAGAAAAACTGTTTTTT. It yields the protein CASSQAWAGGEKLFF.

As concerns this clonotype: A much larger clone lies one base from this, so it may be a read error. The CDR3 region has the DNA TGTCCCAGCAGTGTGAGCGGGGGTCATCAAGAGACCCAGTACTTC. This codes for CPSSVSGGHQETQYF. This chain links TRBV12-3 or TRBV12-4 with TRBJ2-5; 8 bases align to TRBD2. This CDR3 spans 15 amino acids.

This clonotype was detected ten times or more. A read error may account for a junction end that differs from germline. This rearrangement joins TRBV7-2 to TRBJ1-2; TRBD1 might be the D (5 bases). The germline CDR1 and CDR2 sequences are SGHTA and FQGNSA. The CDR3 covers 15 residues. For the CDR3, the DNA is TGTGTCAGCAGCGCCCCGGGACGGGGGGAGGGAGGCTACACCTTC. This gives the protein CVSSAPGRGEGGYTF.

This clonotype was seen repeatedly, ten times or more. The CDR3: CASSRGGRLDEQYF. The CDR3 region has the DNA TGTGCCAGCAGCCGGGGGGGAAGGCTGGACGAGCAGTACTTC. V usage is TRBV5-6 and J usage is TRBJ2-7, with TRBD2 identical over 8 bases. Trimming removed 4 bases from V and 5 bases from J; junction bases left unmatched: 8. Per the germline V gene, CDR1 is SGHDT and CDR2 is YYEEEE. The CDR3 covers 14 residues.

There are many counts of this clonotype. This rearrangement joins TRBV25-1 to TRBJ1-5; possibly TRBD1 for D (6 bases). This CDR3 contains 15 residues. Germline loops: CDR1 MGHDK, CDR2 SYGVNS. V lost 3 bases, J lost 4 bases, and 13 bases lay in between. The chain's CDR3 is CASSDRRGGNQPQHF. Written as DNA, the CDR3 is TGTGCCAGCAGTGACCGCAGGGGTGGGAATCAGCCCCAGCATTTT.

This clonotype has at least ten counts. V and J are TRBV11-2 and TRBJ1-1, with TRBD1 as a possible D gene (5 bases). The CDR3 runs to 14 residues. Germline V gene lookup returns CDR1 SGHAT and CDR2 FQNNGV. Trimming stripped 0 bases from V and 6 bases from J, with 11 bases between. CDR3 sequence (DNA): TGTGCCAGCAGCTTAGAGCAGGGCCTGTCTGAAGCTTTCTTT. Translation gives CASSLEQGLSEAFF.

At least ten counts were recorded for this clonotype. The chain couples TRBV7-2 to TRBJ2-7; the D call may be TRBD1 or TRBD2 (5 bases each). Trimming stripped 0 bases from V and 4 bases from J, with 10 bases between. Germline V gene lookup returns CDR1 SGHTA and CDR2 FQGNSA. This CDR3 has 14 amino acids. This chain's CDR3 is CASSLARGRYEQYF. The CDR3 DNA reads as TGTGCCAGCAGCTTAGCGAGGGGAAGGTACGAGCAGTACTTC.

This rearrangement joins TRBV12-3 or TRBV12-4 to TRBJ2-7; 8 nucleotides match TRBD2. Unmatched junction bases numbered 7, after V lost 4 bases and J lost 5 bases. CDR3 length: 14 amino acids. CDR3 nucleotide sequence: TGTGCCAGCAGTTCGGGCGGGGGGTGGAACGAGCAGTACTTC. Protein sequence: CASSSGGGWNEQYF.

This clonotype was seen many times. This chain joins TRBV29-1 and TRBJ1-5; no clear D gene. V was cut by 8 bases and J by 0 bases, with 11 bases left in between. The CDR3 runs 13 residues. CDR1 SQVTM and CDR2 ANQGSEA come from the germline V gene. The CDR3 bases are TGCAGCACAAGGGCAGATAGCAATCAGCCCCAGCATTTT. It translates to CSTRADSNQPQHF.

This clonotype ranks as large. The V and J genes are TRBV30 and TRBJ1-1; D gene ambiguous. V was trimmed by 0 bases and J by 4 bases, leaving 9 bases between them. The CDR3 is made up of 13 amino acids. CDR1 GTSNPN and CDR2 SVGIG come from the germline V gene (reference sequence). The CDR3 is CAWSVRRTTEAFF. The CDR3 bases are TGTGCCTGGAGTGTCCGAAGGACCACTGAAGCTTTCTTT.

There are many counts of this clonotype. The chain employs TRBV6-2 or TRBV6-3 and TRBJ2-5; D is possibly TRBD2 (6 bases). The V end was cut by 6 bases, the J end by 5 bases, with 13 bases between. Germline assignment: CDR1 MNHEY and CDR2 SVGEGT. CDR3 length equals 13 residues. CDR3 region: CASRNSGLETQYF. CDR3 DNA sequence: TGTGCCAGCAGAAATAGCGGTTTGGAGACCCAGTACTTC.

In this sample, this clonotype turned up many times. The V and J genes are TRBV11-2 and TRBJ2-4, with D perhaps matching TRBD1 (5 bases). V lost 4 bases to trimming and J lost 4 bases, with 20 bases between them. In germline, CDR1 is SGHAT, CDR2 FQNNGV. This CDR3 has 17 amino acids. This chain's CDR3 is CASSSGRWARTKNIQYF. For the CDR3, the DNA is TGTGCCAGCAGCTCAGGAAGATGGGCACGGACAAAAAACATTCAGTACTTC. The variable domain in full, with the rest retrieved from reference TRBV11-2 and TRBJ2-4, is EAGVAQSPRYKIIEKRQSVAFWCNPISGHATLYWYQQILGQGPKLLIQFQNNGVVDDSQLPKDRFSAERLKGVDSTLKIQPAKLEDSAVYLCASSSGRWARTKNIQYFGAGTRLSVL.

This clonotype was recorded at least ten times. The chain joins TRBV9 to TRBJ2-1; D is undetermined. CDR1 and CDR2 (germline): SGDLS, YYNGEE. The V end was cut by 4 bases, the J end by 4 bases, with 12 bases between. The length of the CDR3 is 14 residues. In nucleotides, the CDR3 is TGTGCCAGCAGCAGCAGGCCAGGATACAATGAGCAGTTCTTC. It is translated as CASSSRPGYNEQFF.

This clonotype was seen many times. The chain recombines TRBV5-1 with TRBJ2-3; TRBD2 agrees at 8 bases. The CDR3 length is 14 residues. Germline values: CDR1 SGHRS, CDR2 YFSETQ. J was trimmed by 7 bases and V by 4 bases; bases with no gene match: 8. The CDR3 DNA sequence: TGCGCCAGCAGCCCCGGGGGGGGTGAGAATACGCAGTATTTT. Protein sequence: CASSPGGGENTQYF.

This clonotype has at least ten counts. The V and J genes are TRBV27 and TRBJ1-5; D is ambiguous. The CDR3 is 14 amino acids. Trimming removed 4 bases at V and 2 bases at J, with 9 bases between. Germline V gene data show CDR1 as MNHEY and CDR2 as SMNVEV (reference sequence). The CDR3 loop reads CASSYVMGNQPQHF. CDR3 coding DNA: TGTGCCAGCAGTTATGTTATGGGCAATCAGCCCCAGCATTTT.

At least ten counts were recorded for this clonotype. J is TRBJ2-7 and V is TRBV24-1; D perhaps matches TRBD2 (5 bases). The germline V gene encodes CDR1 KGHDR and CDR2 SFDVKD. V was clipped by 9 bases and J by 0 bases, with 11 bases between them. This CDR3 is 13 amino acids long. CDR3 DNA: TGTGCCACCGGCCTCGAGGGCTCCTACGAGCAGTACTTC. Protein product: CATGLEGSYEQYF.

This chain joins TRBV7-2 and TRBJ2-7; the D gene is possibly TRBD1 (5 bases). CDR3 size: 18 residues. The germline V gene encodes CDR1 SGHTA and CDR2 FQGNSA. Trimming removed 0 bases from V and 4 bases from J, with 22 bases in between. DNA of the CDR3: TGTGCCAGCAGCTTAGCTAGTCCCTCCAGGGAAAGAGGATACGAGCAGTACTTC. As protein: CASSLASPSRERGYEQYF.

In this sample, this clonotype turned up many times. V usage is TRBV5-1 and J usage is TRBJ2-7; the match to TRBD1 covers 9 bases. The CDR3 consists of 14 residues. Germline V gene lookup returns CDR1 SGHRS and CDR2 YFSETQ. Trimming removed 0 bases from V and 5 bases from J; junction bases left unmatched: 3. The chain's CDR3 is CASSLVGQGNEQYF. The CDR3 coding sequence is TGCGCCAGCAGCTTGGTGGGACAGGGAAACGAGCAGTACTTC.

This clonotype was counted ten times or more. This rearrangement joins TRBV7-2 to TRBJ1-2; 8 bases are a match to TRBD1. After removal of 1 base from V and 4 bases from J, the junction contained 2 bases not matched to a gene. Germline CDR1 SGHTA, CDR2 FQGNSA. The CDR3 is 14 residues long. The CDR3 DNA follows: TGTGCCAGCAGCTTAGTAGACAGGGGCTATGGCTACACCTTC. Protein sequence: CASSLVDRGYGYTF.

This clonotype was seen many times. The V and J genes are TRBV10-3 and TRBJ1-5; 10 positions agree with TRBD1. Germline V gene data show CDR1 as ENHRY and CDR2 as SYGVKD. Losses at the gene ends were 10 bases for V and 2 bases for J; bases not matched to a gene: 5. CDR3 length equals 14 residues. CDR3 sequence reads: CATAGTGGNQPQHF. The CDR3 DNA reads TGTGCCACAGCCGGGACAGGGGGCAATCAGCCCCAGCATTTT.

In its sample, this clonotype was seen a few times. The gene calls are TRBV14 and TRBJ2-2, with D unclear. The V end was cut by 4 bases, the J end by 1 base, with 7 bases between. The CDR3 has 14 amino acids. Germline V gene lookup returns CDR1 SGHDN and CDR2 FVKESK. CDR3 region: CASSPHRNTGELFF. CDR3 sequence (DNA): TGTGCCAGCAGCCCACACAGGAACACCGGGGAGCTGTTTTTT.

This clonotype has a count of ten or more. This chain uses TRBV12-3 or TRBV12-4 with TRBJ1-2, with D uncertain. Trimming took 2 bases from V and 6 from J, leaving 10 bases between them. The CDR3 runs to 13 residues. The CDR3: CASSLNGRDGYTF. Written as DNA, the CDR3 is TGTGCCAGCAGTTTAAACGGGAGGGATGGCTACACCTTC.

This clonotype was counted at least ten times. The chain is built from TRBV4-2 and TRBJ2-3, with D possibly being TRBD2 (7 bases). The CDR3 has 15 residues. The V end was cut by 1 base, the J end by 5 bases, with 13 bases between. The germline V gene encodes CDR1 LGHNA and CDR2 YNFKEQ. CDR3 bases: TGTGCCAGCAGCCAAGGACCGGGGGGCAGAGATACGCAGTATTTT. Translating it yields CASSQGPGGRDTQYF.

This clonotype was detected ten times or more. The chain employs TRBV4-1 and TRBJ2-1, with TRBD2 matching 10 bases. This CDR3 region has 19 residues. The V and J ends lost 0 bases and 1 base, in that order; junction bases with no gene match: 9. Germline values: CDR1 MGHRA, CDR2 YSYEKL. CDR3 amino acids: CASSQEAGGLLGSYNEQFF. The CDR3 region has the DNA TGCGCCAGCAGCCAAGAAGCGGGGGGGCTTTTGGGATCCTACAATGAGCAGTTCTTC.

The genes are TRBV7-2 and TRBJ2-7, with unresolved D. Per the germline V gene, CDR1 is SGHTA and CDR2 is FQGNSA. This CDR3 has 14 amino acids. Trimming removed 1 base at V and 6 bases at J, with 13 bases between. The CDR3 sequence: CASSLDYNRVEQYF. The CDR3, as DNA: TGTGCCAGCAGCTTAGACTACAATAGGGTCGAGCAGTACTTC. Based on the CDR3 plus reference TRBV7-2 and TRBJ2-7, the full variable domain is GAGVSQSPSNKVTEKGKDVELRCDPISGHTALYWYRQSLGQGLEFLIYFQGNSAPDKSGLPSDRFSAERTGGSVSTLTIQRTQQEDSAVYLCASSLDYNRVEQYFGPGTRLTVT.

This clonotype was seen many times. The chain recombines TRBV20-1 with TRBJ2-7; 11 nucleotides match TRBD2. Germline-derived CDR1 and CDR2 are DFQATT and SNEGSKA (reference sequence). There are 20 residues in the CDR3. The ends lost 0 bases at V and 2 bases at J; junction bases unmatched: 18. DNA for the CDR3: TGCAGTGCTAGAGATCAAGGCGCTGGGATGACTAGCGGGGACCCCTACGAGCAGTACTTC. Amino acids: CSARDQGAGMTSGDPYEQYF.

This clonotype was counted many times. The genes are TRBV5-1 and TRBJ2-3; 13 positions agree with TRBD2. This CDR3 region has 16 residues. V lost 2 bases, J lost 2 bases, and 2 bases stayed unmatched. Germline V gene lookup returns CDR1 SGHRS and CDR2 YFSETQ. Here the CDR3 DNA reads TGCGCCAGCAGCTTAGGACTAGCGGGGGTCACAGATACGCAGTATTTT. It is translated as CASSLGLAGVTDTQYF.

This clonotype was seen at least ten times. The chain recombines TRBV5-1 with TRBJ1-5, with TRBD1 matching over 8 bases. The J segment lost 2 bases and the V segment lost 0 bases, leaving 4 bases of the junction unmatched. From germline, CDR1 is SGHRS and CDR2 YFSETQ. The CDR3 contains 16 residues. The CDR3 loop is CASSLEAGQGNQPQHF. The DNA of the CDR3 is TGCGCCAGCAGCTTGGAGGCGGGACAGGGCAATCAGCCCCAGCATTTT.